One sample yielded the 27 T cell receptor beta chains listed below, sequenced in a study of glioma-infiltrating T cells. Amplification of TCR alpha and beta CDR3 regions from RNA used iRepertoire nested multiplex PCR. TCRdb re-called the multiplex PCR reads with MiXCR, one entry per CDR3 protein. The data show around 350,000 distinct CDR3 sequences, 41% seen once. Sequenced: glioma tissue, nonneoplastic brain tissue, or PBMCs (not recorded which). Every receptor here comes from a human donor with low-grade glioma or glioblastoma, undergoing nonglioma brain surgery, or in good health (not recorded which).

This chain uses TRBV19 with TRBJ2-1; 10 bases are a match to TRBD2. The germline gives CDR1 LNHDA, CDR2 SQIVND (reference sequence). V was pared by 1 base and J by 8 bases, with 5 bases of the junction left unmatched. The CDR3 consists of 15 residues. The CDR3 sequence is CASSIGGLAKDEQFF. In DNA form, the CDR3 reads TGTGCCAGTAGTATAGGGGGACTAGCGAAGGATGAGCAGTTCTTC.

The rearrangement uses TRBV3-1 and TRBJ2-1; D is tentatively TRBD1 or TRBD2 (6 bases each). The CDR3 extends over 16 amino acids. V was trimmed by 4 bases and J by 0 bases, leaving 13 bases between them. Germline V lookup: CDR1 LGHDT, CDR2 YNNKEL (reference sequence). Here the CDR3 reads CASSRRTAGSYNEQFF. The CDR3 DNA reads TGTGCCAGCAGCCGACGGACAGCGGGCTCCTACAATGAGCAGTTCTTC.

J is TRBJ1-1 and V is TRBV5-1; D is undetermined. The CDR3 extends over 16 amino acids. The V gene lost 0 bases and the J gene lost 0 bases, with 12 bases spanning the gap. The germline gives CDR1 SGHRS, CDR2 YFSETQ. Here the CDR3 DNA reads TGCGCCAGCAGCTTGGCCCGGCCGACTATGAACACTGAAGCTTTCTTT. Protein product: CASSLARPTMNTEAFF.

A remark on this clonotype: Relative to the germline gene, one junction end is altered; a read error may explain this. V is TRBV4-1 and J is TRBJ2-7; D is undetermined. CDR1 MGHRA and CDR2 YSYEKL come from the germline V gene. The length of the CDR3 is 13 residues. In DNA, the CDR3 is TGCGCCAGCAGACAAGAGTACACCTACGAGCAGTACTTC. Translating gives CASRQEYTYEQYF.

This clonotype occurred many times. J is TRBJ2-7 and V is TRBV27; 8 bases fit TRBD1. The trim removed 6 bases at V and 7 bases at J, leaving 11 bases unmatched. Germline V gene data show CDR1 as MNHEY and CDR2 as SMNVEV (reference sequence). The CDR3 totals 14 residues. For the CDR3, the DNA is TGTGCCAGCAGCCCCGGACAGGGATCGGGTGAGCAGTACTTC. It is translated as CASSPGQGSGEQYF.

The rearrangement links TRBV6-6 to TRBJ2-1, with 9 bases aligning to TRBD2. The CDR3 is made up of 18 amino acids. CDR1 and CDR2 (germline): MNHNY, SVGAGI (reference sequence). The ends lost 10 bases at V and 10 bases at J; junction bases unmatched: 26. The CDR3 sequence is CAISSMEKPAGGPGEQFF. The DNA of the CDR3 is TGTGCCATCAGCAGCATGGAGAAGCCAGCGGGAGGACCAGGAGAGCAGTTCTTC.

The table lists this clonotype with a count of one. One junction end disagrees with the germline gene, perhaps due to a read error. This chain joins TRBV27 and TRBJ2-3; D may be TRBD1 or TRBD2 (5 bases each). Germline V gives CDR1 MNHEY, CDR2 SMNVEV (reference sequence). The CDR3 runs to 15 residues. The CDR3 region is CASSPGTYGPDKQYF. The CDR3, as DNA: TGTGCCAGCAGTCCCGGGACGTACGGTCCAGATAAGCAGTATTTT.

The V call is TRBV29-1, the J call TRBJ2-4; the D gene is possibly TRBD2 (5 bases). The germline V gene has CDR1 SQVTM and CDR2 ANQGSEA. V was pared by 4 bases and J by 3 bases, with 10 bases between. CDR3 length: 13 amino acids. The CDR3 coding sequence is TGCAGCGTTGTACTGAGCGGCAAAAACATTCAGTACTTC. This translates into CSVVLSGKNIQYF.

This clonotype has just a few counts. The chain couples TRBV7-9 to TRBJ2-3, with D uncertain. V shed 8 bases and J shed 4 bases, with 7 bases lying between them. The CDR3 has 11 amino acids. The V gene's germline CDR1 is SEHNR and CDR2 FQNEAQ (reference sequence). CDR3 sequence: CASVMADTQYF. CDR3 bases: TGTGCCAGCGTCATGGCAGATACGCAGTATTTT.

This clonotype has a handful of counts. The rearrangement links TRBV7-2 to TRBJ2-1; D may match TRBD1 or TRBD2 (5 bases each). This CDR3 has 12 residues. Germline V lookup: CDR1 SGHTA, CDR2 FQGNSA. V lost 11 bases, J lost 6 bases, and 14 bases lay in between. The DNA for the CDR3 is TGTGCCCACGGGGCAGGGCCCAATGAGCAGTTCTTC. Translated, it gives CAHGAGPNEQFF.

The chain employs TRBV12-3 or TRBV12-4 and TRBJ1-5, with D maybe TRBD1 (5 bases). The CDR3 loop spans 14 amino acids. V lost 3 bases to trimming and J lost 6 bases, with 12 bases between them. CDR3 sequence: CASSLRQGAQPQHF. In nucleotides, the CDR3 is TGTGCCAGCAGTTTGCGGCAGGGCGCTCAGCCCCAGCATTTT.

V is TRBV4-3 and J is TRBJ2-7; no clear D gene. Looked up from germline, CDR1 is LGHNA and CDR2 is YSLEER. The CDR3 has 15 amino acids. Trimming left V 0 bases short and J 0 bases short, with 9 bases between. The CDR3 loop reads CASSQEAFLSYEQYF. CDR3 nucleotide sequence: TGCGCCAGCAGCCAAGAAGCATTCCTCTCCTACGAGCAGTACTTC.

This clonotype occurred a few times. This sequence joins TRBV14 and TRBJ1-2; D not certain. CDR1 is SGHDN and CDR2 is FVKESK in the germline V gene. The CDR3 has 18 residues. The V gene lost 1 base and the J gene lost 4 bases, with 22 bases spanning the gap. The CDR3 coding sequence is TGTGCCAGCAGCCAAGTCACATGGCGGACCGCAGGATTCTATGGCTACACCTTC. Protein sequence: CASSQVTWRTAGFYGYTF.

V is TRBV4-2 and J is TRBJ2-1; 7 nucleotides match TRBD2. The junction had 15 bases not matched to a gene; V was cut back by 0 bases and J by 7 bases. Germline CDR1 reads LGHNA; CDR2 reads YNFKEQ. The CDR3 runs to 18 residues. CDR3 sequence reads: CASSQDLTGLAAANEQFF. CDR3 DNA: TGTGCCAGCAGCCAAGATCTTACGGGTCTAGCGGCTGCGAATGAGCAGTTCTTC.

At least ten counts were recorded for this clonotype. The V and J genes are TRBV20-1 and TRBJ2-7; 14 positions match TRBD2. Per the germline V gene, CDR1 is DFQATT and CDR2 is SNEGSKA (reference sequence). After removal of 6 bases from V and 5 bases from J, the junction contained 9 bases not matched to a gene. CDR3 length: 15 amino acids. CDR3 loop: CSALGRLAGGNEQYF. The CDR3 nucleotides read TGCAGTGCACTAGGCCGACTAGCGGGAGGGAACGAGCAGTACTTC.

This clonotype was detected ten times or more. The rearrangement joins TRBV27 to TRBJ1-6, with 9 bases aligning to TRBD1. CDR3 length equals 14 residues. Germline values: CDR1 MNHEY, CDR2 SMNVEV (reference sequence). The junction had 5 bases not matched to a gene; V was cut back by 6 bases and J by 8 bases. CDR3 region: CASSSGTGYSPLHF. The CDR3 DNA reads TGTGCCAGCAGCTCCGGGACAGGGTATTCACCCCTCCACTTT.

This clonotype was recorded only once. The germline gene is not matched at one end of the junction; a read error may be the cause. The chain carries TRBV27 and TRBJ1-5; D gene unclear. CDR3 length: 14 amino acids. CDR1 is MNHEY and CDR2 is SMNVEV in the germline V gene (reference sequence). The CDR3 protein is CASSFPDWGQPQNF. The DNA for the CDR3 is TGTGCCAGCAGTTTTCCCGACTGGGGTCAGCCCCAGAATTTT.

V usage is TRBV28 and J usage is TRBJ2-5, with D maybe TRBD2 (6 bases). The germline CDR1 and CDR2 sequences are MDHEN and SYDVKM. Trimming removed 3 bases at V and 3 bases at J, with 14 bases between. This CDR3 region has 15 residues. The CDR3 reads CASSLSGGTEETQYF. CDR3 coding DNA: TGTGCCAGCAGTTTGTCAGGCGGGACTGAAGAGACCCAGTACTTC.

Comments on this clonotype: A much more abundant neighbour one base away suggests this may be a read error. CDR3 region: CARSPLWTDRPYEQYF. The CDR3 DNA sequence: TGTGCCCGCAGTCCCCTTTGGACGGACCGTCCCTACGAGCAGTACTTC. J is TRBJ2-7 and V is TRBV28; D unresolved. The CDR3 runs 16 residues. The germline V gene encodes CDR1 MDHEN and CDR2 SYDVKM.

This chain joins TRBV6-9 and TRBJ2-3; tentative D call: TRBD2 (5 bases). Trimming took off 3 bases at V and 5 bases at J, with 18 bases between the two ends. Germline assignment: CDR1 MNHGY and CDR2 SVAAGI. This CDR3 has 16 residues. This CDR3 reads CASSYRPGIGRDTQYF. CDR3 bases: TGTGCCAGCAGTTACCGGCCCGGGATTGGCAGAGATACGCAGTATTTT.

J is TRBJ2-3 and V is TRBV11-2; D is undetermined. The V gene's germline CDR1 is SGHAT and CDR2 FQNNGV. Between the trimmed V and J ends, which lost 5 bases and 2 bases, there was a span of 11 bases. The CDR3 has 14 amino acids. Here the CDR3 DNA reads TGTGCCAGCAGCCCTTTTAGGGACACAGATACGCAGTATTTT. Its protein is CASSPFRDTDTQYF.

To note about this clonotype: One base away lies a much larger clone, so this may be a sequencing read error. The chain carries TRBV6-2 or TRBV6-3 and TRBJ2-7; 7 bases fit TRBD2. Germline CDR1 is MNHEY and CDR2 is SVGEGT. J was trimmed by 5 bases and V by 1 base; bases with no gene match: 8. CDR3 size: 15 residues. CDR3 region: CASSYWGLLLHEQYF. CDR3 bases: TGTGCCAGCAGTTACTGGGGACTACTACTCCACGAGCAGTACTTC.

Points on this clonotype: A much bigger clone sits one base away, suggesting this may be a read error. The V gene is TRBV4-1, the J gene TRBJ1-1; D not certain. This CDR3 has 15 residues. The germline V gene has CDR1 MGHRA and CDR2 YSYEKL. The CDR3 DNA is TGCGCCAGCAGCCAAGATTCCCAAGGGTACACTGAAGCTCTCTTT. Residues: CASSQDSQGYTEALF.

Comments on this clonotype: A much more abundant neighbour one base away suggests this may be a read error. The V call is TRBV28, the J call TRBJ1-5; possible D gene TRBD1, 5 bases. Trimming shortened V by 7 bases and J by 0 bases, and 16 bases separated the two germline ends. The CDR3 extends over 16 amino acids. The V gene's germline CDR1 is MDHEN and CDR2 SYDVKM. The CDR3 reads CASITYRQYSNQPQHF. Written as DNA, the CDR3 is TGTGCCAGCATTACCTATCGACAGTATAGCAATCAGCCCCAGCATTTT.

A note on this clonotype: Being one base from a much bigger clone, this may be a read error. The chain combines TRBV20-1 with TRBJ1-1, with 10 bases fitting TRBD1. With 3 bases clipped from V and 5 bases from J, the junction kept 9 bases outside the gene matches. The CDR3 runs 15 residues. The germline V gene encodes CDR1 DFQATT and CDR2 SNEGSKA (reference sequence). In DNA, the CDR3 is TGCAGTGCTAGTGACAGGGGGCTCGGGAAGACTGAAGCTTTCTTT. It translates to CSASDRGLGKTEAFF.

Here the CDR3 DNA reads TGTGCCAGTAGTATAGGGACTAGCGGGAGTTACAATGAGCAGTTCTTC. Protein product: CASSIGTSGSYNEQFF. The V and J genes are TRBV19 and TRBJ2-1; TRBD2 agrees at 13 bases. Germline CDR1 is LNHDA and CDR2 is SQIVND (reference sequence). The CDR3 extends over 16 amino acids. V dropped 1 base and J dropped 4; count of bases not matched to a gene: 1.

This clonotype was detected once. A much larger clone differs from this one at a single base, so this may be a read error. This CDR3 fails to terminate in the conserved phenylalanine or tryptophan, so it likely reflects a read error. The chain couples TRBV6-1 to TRBJ2-1, with 9 bases fitting TRBD2. J lost 10 bases, V lost 5 bases, and 12 bases had no gene match. Germline assignment: CDR1 MNHNS and CDR2 SASEGT. This CDR3 has 15 residues. CDR3: CASSRTSVRFVEQFV. The CDR3 bases are TGTGCCAGCAGTAGGACTAGCGTAAGGTTCGTGGAGCAGTTCGTC.